This T cell receptor beta chain comes out of a study of blood T cell repertoires in COVID-19. The repertoire was sequenced with immunoSEQ multiplex PCR; TCRdb's copy has only in-frame clones and lacks some. The table includes about 440,000 clones, around 88% detected once. This CDR3 has 15 amino acids. Germline V gives CDR1 SGHNT, CDR2 YYREEE (reference sequence). J lost 7 bases, V lost 4 bases, and 6 bases had no gene match. Sequences were obtained from peripheral blood. The receptor's source is a woman in her 30s with acute or convalescent COVID-19. The gene calls are TRBV5-4 and TRBJ2-1, with 12 bases identical to TRBD2. This chain's CDR3 is CASSPSGGVRNEQFF. CDR3 in DNA: TGTGCCAGCAGCCCTAGCGGGGGGGTCCGAAATGAGCAGTTCTTC.